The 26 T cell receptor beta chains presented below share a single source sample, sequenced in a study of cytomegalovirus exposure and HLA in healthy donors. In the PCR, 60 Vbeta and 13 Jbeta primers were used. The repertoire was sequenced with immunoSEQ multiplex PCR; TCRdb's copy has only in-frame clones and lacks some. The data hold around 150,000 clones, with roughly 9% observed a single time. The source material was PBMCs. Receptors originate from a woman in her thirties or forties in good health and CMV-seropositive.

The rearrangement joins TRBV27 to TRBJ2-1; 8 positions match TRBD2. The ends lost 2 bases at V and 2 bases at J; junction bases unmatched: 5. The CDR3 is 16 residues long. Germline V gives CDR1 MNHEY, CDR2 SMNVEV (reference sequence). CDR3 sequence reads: CASSLGSGGAYNEQFF. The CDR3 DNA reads TGTGCCAGCAGTTTAGGAAGCGGGGGAGCCTACAATGAGCAGTTCTTC.

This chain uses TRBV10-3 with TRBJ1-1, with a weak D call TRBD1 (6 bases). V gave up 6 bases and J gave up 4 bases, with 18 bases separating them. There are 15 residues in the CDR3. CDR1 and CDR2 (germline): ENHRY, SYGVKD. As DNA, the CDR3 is TGTGCCATCAGGTGGACAGCCGTACTGGGCACTGAAGCTTTCTTT. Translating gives CAIRWTAVLGTEAFF.

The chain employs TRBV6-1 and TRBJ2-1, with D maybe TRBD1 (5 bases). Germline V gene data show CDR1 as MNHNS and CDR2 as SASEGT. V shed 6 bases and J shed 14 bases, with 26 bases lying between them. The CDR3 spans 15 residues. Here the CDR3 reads CASRPGLVPWADEFF. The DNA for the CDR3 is TGTGCCAGCAGACCAGGGCTCGTCCCCTGGGCGGATGAGTTCTTC.

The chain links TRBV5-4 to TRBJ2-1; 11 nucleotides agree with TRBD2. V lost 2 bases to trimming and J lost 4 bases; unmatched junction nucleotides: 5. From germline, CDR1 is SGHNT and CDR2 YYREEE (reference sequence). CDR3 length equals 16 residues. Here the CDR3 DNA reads TGTGCCAGCAGCTTTACTAGCGGGGGCCTGTACAATGAGCAGTTCTTC. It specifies CASSFTSGGLYNEQFF.

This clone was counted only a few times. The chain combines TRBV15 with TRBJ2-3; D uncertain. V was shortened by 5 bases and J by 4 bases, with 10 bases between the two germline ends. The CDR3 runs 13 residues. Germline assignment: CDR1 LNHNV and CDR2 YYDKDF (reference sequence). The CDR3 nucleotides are TGTGCCACCAGCTGGGCCAACGCAGATACGCAGTATTTT. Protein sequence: CATSWANADTQYF.

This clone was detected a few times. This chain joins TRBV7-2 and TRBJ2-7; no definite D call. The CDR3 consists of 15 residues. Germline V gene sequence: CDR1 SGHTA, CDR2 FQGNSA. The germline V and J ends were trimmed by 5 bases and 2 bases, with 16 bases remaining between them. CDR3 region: CASSPRIGEPYEQYF. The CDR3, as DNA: TGTGCCAGCAGCCCGCGGATCGGTGAGCCCTACGAGCAGTACTTC.

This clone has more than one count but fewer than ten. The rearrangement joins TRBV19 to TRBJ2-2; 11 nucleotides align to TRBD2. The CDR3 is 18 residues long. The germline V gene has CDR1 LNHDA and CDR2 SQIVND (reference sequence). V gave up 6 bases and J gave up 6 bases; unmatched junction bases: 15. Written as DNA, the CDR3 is TGTGCCAGTAGCCAAATAGCGGGGGGGCGCCGGTCCGCCGGGGAGCTGTTTTTT. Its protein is CASSQIAGGRRSAGELFF.

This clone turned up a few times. CDR3 residues: CASSYSTGSEQYF. CDR3 bases: TGTGCCAGCAGTTACTCGACAGGGAGTGAGCAGTACTTC. The chain has TRBV6-5 and TRBJ2-7; 7 nucleotides align to TRBD1. V lost 0 bases and J lost 7; bases outside the gene matches: 3. CDR3 length equals 13 residues. Germline lookup yields CDR1 MNHEY and CDR2 SVGAGI.

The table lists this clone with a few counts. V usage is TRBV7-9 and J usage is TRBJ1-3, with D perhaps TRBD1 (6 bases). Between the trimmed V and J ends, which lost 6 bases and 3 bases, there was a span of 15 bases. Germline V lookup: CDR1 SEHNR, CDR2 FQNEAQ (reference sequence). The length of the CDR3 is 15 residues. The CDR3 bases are TGTGCCAGCAGACTTAAGACAGGCCTTGGAAACACCATATATTTT. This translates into CASRLKTGLGNTIYF. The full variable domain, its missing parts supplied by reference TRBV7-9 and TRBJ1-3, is DTGVSQNPRHKITKRGQNVTFRCDPISEHNRLYWYRQTLGQGPEFLTYFQNEAQLEKSRLLSDRFSAERPKGSFSTLEIQRTEQGDSAMYLCASRLKTGLGNTIYFGEGSWLTVV.

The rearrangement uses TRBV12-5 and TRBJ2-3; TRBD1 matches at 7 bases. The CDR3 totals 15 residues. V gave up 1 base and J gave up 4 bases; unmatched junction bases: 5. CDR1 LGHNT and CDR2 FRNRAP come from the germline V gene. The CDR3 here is CASGLAQGVADTQYF. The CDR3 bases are TGTGCTAGTGGTTTGGCGCAGGGGGTGGCAGATACGCAGTATTTT.

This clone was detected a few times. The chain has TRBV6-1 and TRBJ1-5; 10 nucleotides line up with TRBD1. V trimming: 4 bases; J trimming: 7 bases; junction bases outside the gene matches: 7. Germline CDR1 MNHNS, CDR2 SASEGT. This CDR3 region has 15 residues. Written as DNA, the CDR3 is TGTGCCAGCAGTGTCCCGGGACAGGGGTCGCAGCCCCAGCATTTT. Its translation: CASSVPGQGSQPQHF.

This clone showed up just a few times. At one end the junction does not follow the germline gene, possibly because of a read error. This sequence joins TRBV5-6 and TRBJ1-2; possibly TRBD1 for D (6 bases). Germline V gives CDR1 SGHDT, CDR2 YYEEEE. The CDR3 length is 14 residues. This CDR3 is CASTTGFDEYVYTF. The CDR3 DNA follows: TGTGCCAGCACCACAGGGTTCGACGAATATGTCTACACCTTC. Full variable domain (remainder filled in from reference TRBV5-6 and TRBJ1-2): DAGVTQSPTHLIKTRGQQVTLRCSPKSGHDTVSWYQQALGQGPQFIFQYYEEEERQRGNFPDRFSGHQFPNYSSELNVNALLLGDSALYLCASTTGFDEYVYTFGSGTRLTVV.

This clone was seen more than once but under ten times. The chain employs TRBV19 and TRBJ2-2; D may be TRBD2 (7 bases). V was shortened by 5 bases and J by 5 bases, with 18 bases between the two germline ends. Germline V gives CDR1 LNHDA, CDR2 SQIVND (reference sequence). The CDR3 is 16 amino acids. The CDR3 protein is CASSQKTGLVTGELFF. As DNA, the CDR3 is TGTGCCAGTAGTCAAAAGACAGGACTAGTGACCGGGGAGCTGTTTTTT.

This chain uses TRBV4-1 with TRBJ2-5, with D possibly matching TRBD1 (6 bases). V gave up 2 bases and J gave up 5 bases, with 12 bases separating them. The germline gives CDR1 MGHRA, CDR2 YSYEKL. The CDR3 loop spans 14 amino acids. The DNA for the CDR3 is TGCGCCAGCAGCCAAAACAGGGCGAGGGAGACCCAGTACTTC. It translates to CASSQNRARETQYF.

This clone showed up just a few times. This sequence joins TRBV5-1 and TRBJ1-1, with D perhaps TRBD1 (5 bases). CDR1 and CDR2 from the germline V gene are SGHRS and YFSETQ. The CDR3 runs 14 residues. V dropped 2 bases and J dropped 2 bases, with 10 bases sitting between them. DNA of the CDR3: TGCGCCAGCAGCTTCCAGACAGAAAACACTGAAGCTTTCTTT. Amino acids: CASSFQTENTEAFF.

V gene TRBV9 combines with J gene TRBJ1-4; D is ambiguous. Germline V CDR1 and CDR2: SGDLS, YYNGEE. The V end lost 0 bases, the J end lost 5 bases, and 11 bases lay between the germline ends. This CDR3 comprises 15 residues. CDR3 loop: CASSVGVQPNEKLFF. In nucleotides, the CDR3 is TGTGCCAGCAGCGTAGGGGTACAGCCAAATGAAAAACTGTTTTTT. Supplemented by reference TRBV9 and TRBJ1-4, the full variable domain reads DSGVTQTPKHLITATGQRVTLRCSPRSGDLSVYWYQQSLDQGLQFLIQYYNGEERAKGNILERFSAQQFPDLHSELNLSSLELGDSALYFCASSVGVQPNEKLFFGSGTQLSVL.

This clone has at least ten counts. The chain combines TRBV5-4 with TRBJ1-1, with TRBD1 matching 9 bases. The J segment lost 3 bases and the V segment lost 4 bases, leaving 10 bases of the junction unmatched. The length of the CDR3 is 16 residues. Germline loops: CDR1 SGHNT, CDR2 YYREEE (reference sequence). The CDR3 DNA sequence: TGTGCCAGCAGCGTATTGGGGACAGGGCGGGACACTGAAGCTTTCTTT. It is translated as CASSVLGTGRDTEAFF.

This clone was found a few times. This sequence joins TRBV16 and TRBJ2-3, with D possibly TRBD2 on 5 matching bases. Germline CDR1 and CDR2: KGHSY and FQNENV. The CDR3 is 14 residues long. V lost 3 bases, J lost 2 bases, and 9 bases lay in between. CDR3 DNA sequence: TGTGCCAGCAGCCAGAGGGTTTTCACAGATACGCAGTATTTT. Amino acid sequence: CASSQRVFTDTQYF.

As DNA, the CDR3 is TGTGCCAGCAGTGATCAGGGGAGGGTTTTTGGCTACACCTTC. Residues: CASSDQGRVFGYTF. The chain has TRBV2 and TRBJ1-2; TRBD1 is a possible D gene (6 bases). This CDR3 comprises 14 residues. V was pared by 3 bases and J by 7 bases, with 15 bases between. The germline CDR1 and CDR2 sequences are SNHLY and FYNNEI.

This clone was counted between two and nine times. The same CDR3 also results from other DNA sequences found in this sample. Here the CDR3 DNA reads TGTGCCAGCAGCGTAGGCGACTTGGCAGGGGGCTCCTATGGCTACACCTTC. It encodes CASSVGDLAGGSYGYTF. This chain joins TRBV9 and TRBJ1-2; 8 bases fit TRBD1. V lost 0 bases and J lost 4; bases outside the gene matches: 11. Per germline, CDR1 SGDLS and CDR2 YYNGEE. This CDR3 comprises 17 residues.

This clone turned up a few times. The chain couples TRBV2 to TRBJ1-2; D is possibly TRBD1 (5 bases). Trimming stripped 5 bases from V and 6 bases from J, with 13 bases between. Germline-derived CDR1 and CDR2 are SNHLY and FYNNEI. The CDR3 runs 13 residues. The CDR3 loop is CASSRWQGHGYTF. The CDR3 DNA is TGTGCCAGCAGTCGGTGGCAGGGCCATGGCTACACCTTC. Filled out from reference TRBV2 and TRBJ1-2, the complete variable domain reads EPEVTQTPSHQVTQMGQEVILRCVPISNHLYFYWYRQILGQKVEFLVSFYNNEISEKSEIFDDQFSVERPDGSNFTLKIRSTKLEDSAMYFCASSRWQGHGYTFGSGTRLTVV.

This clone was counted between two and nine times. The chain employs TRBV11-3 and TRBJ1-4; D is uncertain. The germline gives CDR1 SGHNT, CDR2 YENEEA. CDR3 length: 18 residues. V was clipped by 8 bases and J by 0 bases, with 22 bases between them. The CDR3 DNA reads TGTGCCAGCGGGCTAAGAGAGTCTGGTCTTGCAACTAATGAAAAACTGTTTTTT. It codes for CASGLRESGLATNEKLFF. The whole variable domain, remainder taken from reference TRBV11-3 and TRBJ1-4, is EAGVVQSPRYKIIEKKQPVAFWCNPISGHNTLYWYLQNLGQGPELLIRYENEEAVDDSQLPKDRFSAERLKGVDSTLKIQPAELGDSAVYLCASGLRESGLATNEKLFFGSGTQLSVL.

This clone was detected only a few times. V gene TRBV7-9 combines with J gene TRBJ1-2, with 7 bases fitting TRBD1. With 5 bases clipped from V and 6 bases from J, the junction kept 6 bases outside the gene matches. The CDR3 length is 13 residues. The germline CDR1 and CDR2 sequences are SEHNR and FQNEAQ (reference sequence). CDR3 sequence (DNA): TGTGCCAGCAGCCCGACGACAGGGAATGGCTACACCTTC. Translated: CASSPTTGNGYTF.

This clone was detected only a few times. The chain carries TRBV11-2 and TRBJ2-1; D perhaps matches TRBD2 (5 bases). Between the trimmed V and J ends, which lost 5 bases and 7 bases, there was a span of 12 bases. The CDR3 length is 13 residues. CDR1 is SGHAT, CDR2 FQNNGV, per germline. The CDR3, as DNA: TGTGCCAGCAGCCCTAGCTCCCCGAATGAGCAGTTCTTC. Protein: CASSPSSPNEQFF. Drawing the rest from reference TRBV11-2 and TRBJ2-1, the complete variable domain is EAGVAQSPRYKIIEKRQSVAFWCNPISGHATLYWYQQILGQGPKLLIQFQNNGVVDDSQLPKDRFSAERLKGVDSTLKIQPAKLEDSAVYLCASSPSSPNEQFFGPGTRLTVL.

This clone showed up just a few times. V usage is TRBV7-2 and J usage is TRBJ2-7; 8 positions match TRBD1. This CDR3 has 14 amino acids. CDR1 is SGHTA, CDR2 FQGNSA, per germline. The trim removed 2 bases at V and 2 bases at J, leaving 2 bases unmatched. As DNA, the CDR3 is TGTGCCAGCAGCTTAACCAGGGGGCCCTACGAGCAGTACTTC. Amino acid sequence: CASSLTRGPYEQYF.

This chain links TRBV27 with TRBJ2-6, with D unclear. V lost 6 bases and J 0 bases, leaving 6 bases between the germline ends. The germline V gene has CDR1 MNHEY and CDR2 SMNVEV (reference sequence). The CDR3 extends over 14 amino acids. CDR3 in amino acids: CASRSLSGANVLTF. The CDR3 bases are TGTGCCAGCAGATCACTCTCTGGGGCCAACGTCCTGACTTTC. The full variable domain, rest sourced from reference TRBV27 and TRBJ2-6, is EAQVTQNPRYLITVTGKKLTVTCSQNMNHEYMSWYRQDPGLGLRQIYYSMNVEVTDKGDVPEGYKVSRKEKRNFPLILESPSPNQTSLYFCASRSLSGANVLTFGAGSRLTVL.